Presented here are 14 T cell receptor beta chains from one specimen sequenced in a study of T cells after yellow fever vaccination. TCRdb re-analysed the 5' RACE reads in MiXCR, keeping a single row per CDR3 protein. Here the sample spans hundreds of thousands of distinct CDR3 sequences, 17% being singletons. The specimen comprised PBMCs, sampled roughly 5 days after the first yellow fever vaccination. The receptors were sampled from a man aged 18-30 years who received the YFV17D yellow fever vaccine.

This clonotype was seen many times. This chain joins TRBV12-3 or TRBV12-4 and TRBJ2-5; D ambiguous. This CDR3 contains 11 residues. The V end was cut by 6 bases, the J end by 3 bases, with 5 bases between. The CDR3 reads CASSREETQYF. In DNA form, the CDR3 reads TGTGCCAGCAGCCGGGAAGAGACCCAGTACTTC.

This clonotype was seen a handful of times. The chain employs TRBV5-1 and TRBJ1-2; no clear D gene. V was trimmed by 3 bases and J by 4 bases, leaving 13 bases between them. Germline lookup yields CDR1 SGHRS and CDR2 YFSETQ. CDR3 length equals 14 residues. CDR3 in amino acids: CASSSLRGRYGYTF. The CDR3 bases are TGCGCCAGCAGCTCCCTCCGAGGTCGCTATGGCTACACCTTC.

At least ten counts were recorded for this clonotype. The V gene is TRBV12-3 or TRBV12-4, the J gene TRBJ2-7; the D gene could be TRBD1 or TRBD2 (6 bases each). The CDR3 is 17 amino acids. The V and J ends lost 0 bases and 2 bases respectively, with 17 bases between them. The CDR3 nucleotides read TGTGCCAGCAGTTTAGCGGAGGGACCTCAGGGGCCCTACGAGCAGTACGTC. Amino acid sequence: CASSLAEGPQGPYEQYV.

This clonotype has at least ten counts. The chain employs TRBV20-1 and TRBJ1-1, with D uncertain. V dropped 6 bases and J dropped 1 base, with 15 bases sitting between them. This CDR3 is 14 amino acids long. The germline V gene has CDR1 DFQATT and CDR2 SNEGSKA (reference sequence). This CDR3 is CSAGHQGGNTEAFF. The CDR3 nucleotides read TGCAGTGCAGGCCACCAAGGTGGGAACACTGAAGCTTTCTTT.

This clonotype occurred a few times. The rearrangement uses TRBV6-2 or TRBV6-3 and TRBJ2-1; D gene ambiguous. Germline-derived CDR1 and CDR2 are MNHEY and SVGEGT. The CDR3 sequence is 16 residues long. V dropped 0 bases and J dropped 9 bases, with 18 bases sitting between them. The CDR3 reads CASSYSLLLARGEQFF. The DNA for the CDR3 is TGTGCCAGCAGTTACTCTCTATTGTTGGCTAGAGGTGAGCAGTTCTTC.

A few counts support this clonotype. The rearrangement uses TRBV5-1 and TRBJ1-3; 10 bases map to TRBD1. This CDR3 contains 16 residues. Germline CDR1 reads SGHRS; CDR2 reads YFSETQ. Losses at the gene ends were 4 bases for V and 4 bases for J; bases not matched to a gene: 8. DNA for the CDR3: TGCGCCAGCAGCCACTCGACAGGGGGCGCCGGAAACACCATATATTTT. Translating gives CASSHSTGGAGNTIYF.

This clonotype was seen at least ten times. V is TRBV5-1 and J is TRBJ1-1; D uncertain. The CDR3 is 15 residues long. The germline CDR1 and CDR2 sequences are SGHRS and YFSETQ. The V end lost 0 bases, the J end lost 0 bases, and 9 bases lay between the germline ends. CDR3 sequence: CASSLAGLMNTEAFF. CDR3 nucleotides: TGCGCCAGCAGCTTGGCCGGATTAATGAACACTGAAGCTTTCTTT.

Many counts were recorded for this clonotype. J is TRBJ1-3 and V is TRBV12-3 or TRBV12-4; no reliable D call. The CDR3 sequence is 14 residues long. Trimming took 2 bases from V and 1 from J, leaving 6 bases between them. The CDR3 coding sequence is TGTGCCAGCAGTTTAATCGGGTCTGGAAACACCATATATTTT. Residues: CASSLIGSGNTIYF.

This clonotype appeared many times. CDR3 amino acids: CASSLAENSVAFF. The CDR3 DNA reads as TGTGCCAGCAGCTTAGCTGAGAACAGTGTAGCTTTCTTT. The chain employs TRBV7-2 and TRBJ1-1; D is unclear. The CDR3 spans 13 residues. V dropped 0 bases and J dropped 10 bases, with 12 bases sitting between them. The germline CDR1 and CDR2 sequences are SGHTA and FQGNSA.

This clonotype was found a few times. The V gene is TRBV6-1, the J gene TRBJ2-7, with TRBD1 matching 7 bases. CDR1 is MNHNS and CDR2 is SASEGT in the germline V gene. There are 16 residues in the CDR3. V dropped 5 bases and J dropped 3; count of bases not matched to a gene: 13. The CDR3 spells CASSHGNGTVNYEQYV. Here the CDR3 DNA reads TGTGCCAGCAGTCATGGAAATGGGACAGTCAACTACGAGCAGTACGTC.

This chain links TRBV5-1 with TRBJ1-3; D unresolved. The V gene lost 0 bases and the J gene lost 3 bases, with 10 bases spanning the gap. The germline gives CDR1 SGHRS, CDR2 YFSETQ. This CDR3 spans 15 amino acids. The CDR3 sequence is CASSLALGSGNTIYF. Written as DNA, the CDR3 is TGCGCCAGCAGCTTGGCCCTCGGGAGTGGAAACACCATATATTTT.

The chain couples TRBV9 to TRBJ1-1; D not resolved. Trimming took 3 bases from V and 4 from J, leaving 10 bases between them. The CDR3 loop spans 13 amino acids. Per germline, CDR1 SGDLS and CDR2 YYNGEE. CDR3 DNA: TGTGCCAGCAGCGCAAGCAGAGGCACTGAAGCTTTCTTT. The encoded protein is CASSASRGTEAFF.

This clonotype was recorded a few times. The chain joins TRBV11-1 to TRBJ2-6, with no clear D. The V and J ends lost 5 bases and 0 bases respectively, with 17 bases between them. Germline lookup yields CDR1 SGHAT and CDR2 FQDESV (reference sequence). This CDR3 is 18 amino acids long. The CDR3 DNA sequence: TGTGCCAGCAGCCCACCCAACACTTACCTCTCTGGGGCCAACGTCCTGACTTTC. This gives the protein CASSPPNTYLSGANVLTF.

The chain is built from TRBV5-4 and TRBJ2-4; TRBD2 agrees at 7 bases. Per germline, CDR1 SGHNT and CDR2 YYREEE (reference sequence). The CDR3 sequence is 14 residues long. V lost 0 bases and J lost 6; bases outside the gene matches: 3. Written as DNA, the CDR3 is TGTGCCAGCAGCTTGGAGGGGAGGGGAAACATTCAGTACTTC. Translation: CASSLEGRGNIQYF.